The 19 T cell receptor beta chains below all came from one sample that was sequenced in a study of blood T cell repertoires in COVID-19. Some clones are missing from TCRdb's copy, which holds only in-frame ones; the method was immunoSEQ multiplex PCR. The repertoire holds approximately 50,000 clones, with roughly 88% as singletons. The sample was peripheral blood. These receptors originate from a human donor in a cohort sampled during active COVID-19.

The chain has TRBV18 and TRBJ2-1; 10 positions agree with TRBD2. The length of the CDR3 is 18 residues. The germline CDR1 and CDR2 sequences are KGHSH and LQKENI. Germline trimming cut 3 bases from V and 6 bases from J; bases unmatched to any gene: 14. CDR3 region: CASSPQGGSLAGINEQFF. The CDR3 DNA sequence: TGTGCCAGCTCACCGCAGGGCGGGTCACTAGCGGGGATCAATGAGCAGTTCTTC.

The CDR3 bases are TGTGCCAGCAGTTCTCCTTTACGGGACATAAAAAACATTCAGTACTTC. It specifies CASSSPLRDIKNIQYF. The V gene is TRBV27, the J gene TRBJ2-4, with D maybe TRBD1 (6 bases). The V end was cut by 4 bases, the J end by 4 bases, with 17 bases between. The germline gives CDR1 MNHEY, CDR2 SMNVEV (reference sequence). The CDR3 consists of 16 residues.

The chain is built from TRBV6-5 and TRBJ1-1, with 8 bases aligning to TRBD1. Trimming cost V 2 bases and J 2 bases; bases outside gene matches: 4. Germline CDR1 reads MNHEY; CDR2 reads SVGAGI. This CDR3 has 15 amino acids. As DNA, the CDR3 is TGTGCCAGCAGTTACGACAGGGGAATAAACACTGAAGCTTTCTTT. It codes for CASSYDRGINTEAFF.

The chain carries TRBV6-6 and TRBJ1-2; the D is unclear. V was cut by 1 base and J by 6 bases, with 9 bases left in between. Looked up from germline, CDR1 is MNHNY and CDR2 is SVGAGI (reference sequence). The length of the CDR3 is 13 residues. CDR3 region: CASSYLEKDGYTF. CDR3 DNA sequence: TGTGCCAGCAGTTACTTGGAGAAGGATGGCTACACCTTC.

The gene calls are TRBV10-3 and TRBJ1-3; D gene uncertain. With 10 bases removed from V and 0 bases from J, the gap between germline ends came to 13 bases. CDR3 length: 14 amino acids. CDR1 and CDR2 from the germline V gene are ENHRY and SYGVKD. The CDR3 reads CATGPGFSGNTIYF. As DNA, the CDR3 is TGTGCCACGGGTCCGGGGTTCTCTGGAAACACCATATATTTT.

CDR3 residues: CASERDRRFTEAFF. In DNA form, the CDR3 reads TGTGCCAGCGAAAGGGACAGGAGGTTCACTGAAGCTTTCTTT. The chain carries TRBV2 and TRBJ1-1; 8 nucleotides match TRBD1. This CDR3 is built from 14 residues. V lost 8 bases to trimming and J lost 4 bases; unmatched junction nucleotides: 9. The germline V gene encodes CDR1 SNHLY and CDR2 FYNNEI. Combining the CDR3 with reference TRBV2 and TRBJ1-1 gives the whole variable domain EPEVTQTPSHQVTQMGQEVILRCVPISNHLYFYWYRQILGQKVEFLVSFYNNEISEKSEIFDDQFSVERPDGSNFTLKIRSTKLEDSAMYFCASERDRRFTEAFFGQGTRLTVV.

The CDR3 sequence is CASLQGMQETQYF. CDR3 in DNA: TGTGCCAGCTTACAGGGAATGCAAGAGACCCAGTACTTC. The rearrangement links TRBV18 to TRBJ2-5; tentatively, D is TRBD1 (6 bases). V lost 7 bases to trimming and J lost 2 bases, with 11 bases between them. From germline, CDR1 is KGHSH and CDR2 LQKENI. The CDR3 has 13 amino acids.

This sequence joins TRBV28 and TRBJ1-3, with TRBD1 matching over 8 bases. Germline lookup yields CDR1 MDHEN and CDR2 SYDVKM. V was pared by 3 bases and J by 8 bases, with 6 bases of the junction left unmatched. The CDR3 sequence is 14 residues long. This CDR3 is CASSLSDRDDTIYF. The CDR3 region has the DNA TGTGCCAGCAGTTTGTCGGACAGGGATGACACCATATATTTT. Looking up the rest from reference TRBV28 and TRBJ1-3 gives the full variable domain: DVKVTQSSRYLVKRTGEKVFLECVQDMDHENMFWYRQDPGLGLRLIYFSYDVKMKEKGDIPEGYSVSREKKERFSLILESASTNQTSMYLCASSLSDRDDTIYFGEGSWLTVV.

DNA for the CDR3: TGTGCCAGCGGACTAGCGGGAGGGCCAGGCACCGGGGAGCTGTTTTTT. Its protein is CASGLAGGPGTGELFF. The chain is built from TRBV5-4 and TRBJ2-2; 15 bases map to TRBD2. CDR1 is SGHNT and CDR2 is YYREEE in the germline V gene (reference sequence). V dropped 7 bases and J dropped 4; count of bases not matched to a gene: 5. The CDR3 is 16 residues long.

V gene TRBV9 combines with J gene TRBJ2-3; a possible D gene is TRBD1 (6 bases). This CDR3 has 15 residues. Deletions cut 3 bases from V and 4 bases from J, with 15 bases between. Germline CDR1 reads SGDLS; CDR2 reads YYNGEE. The CDR3 reads CASSGGPALADTQYF. CDR3 bases: TGTGCCAGCAGCGGGGGGCCCGCACTGGCAGATACGCAGTATTTT.

This clone appeared a few times. The chain couples TRBV6-2 or TRBV6-3 to TRBJ1-6; TRBD1 might be the D (6 bases). In germline, CDR1 is MNHEY, CDR2 SVGEGT. V lost 5 bases and J lost 2, with 19 bases in between. This CDR3 is built from 18 residues. The chain's CDR3 is CASSPRGGAQTYNSPLHF. The CDR3 region has the DNA TGTGCCAGCAGTCCCCGAGGGGGGGCGCAGACCTATAATTCACCCCTCCACTTT.

The rearrangement joins TRBV21-1 to TRBJ2-3; the D call in the table, TRBD1, was not verified against the DNA. TRBV21-1 is termed a pseudogene. The CDR3 spans 16 residues. DNA of the CDR3: TGTGCCAGCAGCCCCTGGGACAGGGTGAAGACAGATACGCAGTATTTT. It translates to CASSPWDRVKTDTQYF.

The V call is TRBV7-9, the J call TRBJ2-3; TRBD1 matches 9 bases. V gave up 1 base and J gave up 4 bases; unmatched junction bases: 3. Germline CDR1 SEHNR, CDR2 FQNEAQ (reference sequence). The CDR3 has 15 amino acids. CDR3 sequence reads: CASSLVGTGSDTQYF. As DNA, the CDR3 is TGTGCCAGCAGCTTAGTAGGGACAGGGTCAGATACGCAGTATTTT.

The J gene is TRBJ1-1, the V gene TRBV2; D is possibly TRBD1 (5 bases). V shed 4 bases and J shed 6 bases, with 9 bases lying between them. Per germline, CDR1 SNHLY and CDR2 FYNNEI. This CDR3 comprises 12 residues. For the CDR3, the DNA is TGTGCCAGCAGTGCGGGGACTCCTGAAGCTTTCTTT. Its protein is CASSAGTPEAFF.

The chain uses TRBV7-6 and TRBJ1-3; TRBD1 is a possible D gene (6 bases). CDR3 length: 17 amino acids. V was clipped by 5 bases and J by 0 bases, with 17 bases between them. Looked up from germline, CDR1 is SGHVS and CDR2 is FNYEAQ. DNA for the CDR3: TGTGCCAGCAGCGCCCGGCCAGGGGCCATCTCTGGAAACACCATATATTTT. Its translation is CASSARPGAISGNTIYF.

The rearrangement joins TRBV5-1 to TRBJ1-2; D is uncertain. CDR3 length: 16 residues. In germline, CDR1 is SGHRS, CDR2 YFSETQ. Trimming pared 0 bases from V and 5 bases from J, leaving 17 bases between. DNA for the CDR3: TGCGCCAGCAGCTTGGCCGGGTCAGGAGGGAGTTATGGCTACACCTTC. Its protein product is CASSLAGSGGSYGYTF.

This chain joins TRBV11-2 and TRBJ2-3; D not certain. CDR3 length equals 14 residues. In germline, CDR1 is SGHAT, CDR2 FQNNGV. The ends were cut back, 2 bases at V and 3 bases at J, with 9 bases in the middle. The CDR3 loop is CASSLSFVTDTQYF. The CDR3 DNA sequence: TGTGCCAGCAGCTTATCTTTTGTGACAGATACGCAGTATTTT.

This clone was seen once. The J gene is TRBJ2-1, the V gene TRBV19; 7 nucleotides line up with TRBD2. In germline, CDR1 is LNHDA, CDR2 SQIVND (reference sequence). The V segment lost 6 bases and the J segment 4 bases; nucleotides outside the gene matches: 12. The CDR3 length is 16 residues. In DNA form, the CDR3 reads TGTGCCAGTAGAAAAATTAGCGGGCGAACGTACAATGAGCAGTTCTTC. It is translated as CASRKISGRTYNEQFF.

The chain combines TRBV25-1 with TRBJ1-2; 10 positions match TRBD1. The ends lost 6 bases at V and 3 bases at J; junction bases unmatched: 10. In germline, CDR1 is MGHDK, CDR2 SYGVNS. The CDR3 is 16 amino acids. The CDR3 region has the DNA TGTGCCAGCAGCCCCACGGGACAGGGGCCCGACTATGGCTACACCTTC. This codes for CASSPTGQGPDYGYTF.